This TCR beta chain was sequenced in a study of shared clonotypes between healthy human individuals (TCRdb year 2020). About the investigation overall: The cohort included three men and a couple of women between 18 and 49 years of age. Between about 0.8 and 9.5 billion PBMCs per donor were obtained by leukapheresis. To increase sequencing depth and limit assay-specific biases, TCR repertoire library preparation and sequencing were carried out by different laboratories using diverse techniques. The study deeply sequenced blood TCR repertoires of several healthy adults to estimate repertoire size and the extent of clonotype sharing between individuals. For each donor, CD4 naive and CD4 memory were each given three plates, CD8 naive was given two plates, and CD8 memory was given one plate.

Study-level results and caveats: Only blood was sampled, and tissue TCR repertoires likely differ from those in blood. Rarefaction of sorted-subset datasets indicated incomplete sequencing despite the large sequencing depth. When a few donors were compared, the shared fraction of clonotypes was about 5% for naive CD4, 3.5% to 4% for naive CD8, 2.3% for memory CD4, and 0.35% to 0.4% for memory CD8. Naive subsets generally had larger estimated clonotype richness than memory subsets. Higher generation probabilities were observed for clonotypes shared by all four sorted-subset donors than for non-shared clonotypes. Because the study included only a small number of donors, the genetic and exposure-history diversity represented was limited. Pairwise subsampling led to the expectation that sequencing depth would affect the degree of clonotype sharing among donors.

The donors were healthy, HIV-negative adults with no recently reported acute infections or vaccinations. Every donor was a Caucasian adult living in Nashville, Tennessee, USA. CD4+ T cells were enriched by magnetic negative selection; naive cells were then positively selected on CD45RA, and the negative fraction formed the memory subset. Blood was collected by leukapheresis, and PBMCs were isolated by Ficoll-Histopaque density gradient centrifugation and then cryopreserved in liquid nitrogen vapor phase. Analytical flow cytometry was used to check the purity and quantity of each magnetically sorted T cell population. Genomic DNA was isolated from each sorted fraction and quantified by UV absorbance on a Nanodrop 2000c. The CDR3, cysteine through phenylalanine, is 10 amino acids long. Here the CDR3 DNA is all that survives: 30 bases in frame from base 1. Using the deep immunoSEQ assay, TCR CDR3 regions were amplified from genomic DNA by multiplex PCR. Extracted genomic DNA from each cell subset was spread evenly across all wells of several immunoSEQ 96-well plates, with each plate serving as a replicate. For sorted subsets, approximately 200 ng of genomic DNA, equivalent to around 31,000 T cell genomes, went into each replicate PCR. The purified libraries were quantified using a Qubit 3.0 fluorometer, sized with a Bioanalyzer 2100, and then quantified again using the KAPA Library Quantification kit. Every immunoSEQ 96-well plate was sequenced on a separate single-read 150-cycle Illumina NextSeq 550 flow cell. The authors' analysis ran thus. Because only junctional sequences without quality scores were contained in the immunoSEQ output, filtering matching that applied to full-length reads could not be performed. Sequences were annotated with PyIR, a Python wrapper for IgBLAST v1.9, using IMGT germline references to assign V/J genes and CDR3. Reads were filtered out if the reads had weak V/J assignments (E-value above 1e-6), no CDR3, stop codons, out-of-frame junctions, or ambiguous translated residues. V3J clonotypes were defined by identical inferred V gene, J gene, and CDR3 amino acid sequence. To compute the percentage overlap between repertoires, the number of shared unique clonotypes was divided by the size of the smaller repertoire. Richness of each repertoire was evaluated using RTK rarefaction, the Chao1 estimator, and Recon v2.1 estimates of unobserved clonotypes. Generation probabilities for all TCRbeta clonotypes obtained by the gDNA method from a handful of donors were computed using OLGA. This immuneACCESS table, as held by TCRdb, lists in-frame sequences with V and J called but not all clones. Of the missing ones, under half trace to an unresolved V gene in checked studies; the others have no known cause. V, J and clone size were drawn from that table, and D and trimming were deduced from the DNA. The sample table records about 2.4 million clones; about 92% of these occur just once. The ten top clones hold roughly 0.14% of the sample.

A word on this clone: The antigen it recognizes is unknown. Base qualities are not at hand, and no much larger clone is one base apart.

Sequencing input: naive CD4+ T cells sorted from blood. The sample's cell subset or site label is to be understood as: CD45RA+ positively selected. The chain joins TRBV21-1 to TRBJ2-5; the D call of TRBD2 is as the table states it, not checked on the DNA. TRBV21-1 is labeled a pseudogene. This receptor was identified in a man aged 18 to 30 in good health. The CDR3 reads as follows: CARREETQYF. The nucleotide sequence is TGTGCCAGGAGGGAAGAGACCCAGTACTTC.